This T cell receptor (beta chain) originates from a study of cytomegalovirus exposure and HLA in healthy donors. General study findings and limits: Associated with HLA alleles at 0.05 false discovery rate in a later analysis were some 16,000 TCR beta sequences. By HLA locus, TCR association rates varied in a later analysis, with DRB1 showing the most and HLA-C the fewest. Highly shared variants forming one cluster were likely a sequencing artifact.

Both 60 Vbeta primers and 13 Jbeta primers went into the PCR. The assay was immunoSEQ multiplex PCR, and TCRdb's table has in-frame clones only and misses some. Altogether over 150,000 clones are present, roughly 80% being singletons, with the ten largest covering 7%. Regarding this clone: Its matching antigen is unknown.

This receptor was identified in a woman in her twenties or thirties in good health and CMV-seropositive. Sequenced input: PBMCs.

CDR3 protein: CASSQQGPIGGELFF. Here the CDR3 DNA reads TGTGCCAGCAGCCAACAGGGCCCCATAGGGGGGGAGCTGTTTTTT. The chain is built from TRBV7-2 and TRBJ2-2; weak D call: TRBD1 (6 bases). The CDR3 is 15 amino acids. Trimming removed 5 bases at V and 8 bases at J, with 18 bases between. Looked up from germline, CDR1 is SGHTA and CDR2 is FQGNSA. The whole variable domain, remainder taken from reference TRBV7-2 and TRBJ2-2, is GAGVSQSPSNKVTEKGKDVELRCDPISGHTALYWYRQSLGQGLEFLIYFQGNSAPDKSGLPSDRFSAERTGGSVSTLTIQRTQQEDSAVYLCASSQQGPIGGELFFGEGSRLTVL.